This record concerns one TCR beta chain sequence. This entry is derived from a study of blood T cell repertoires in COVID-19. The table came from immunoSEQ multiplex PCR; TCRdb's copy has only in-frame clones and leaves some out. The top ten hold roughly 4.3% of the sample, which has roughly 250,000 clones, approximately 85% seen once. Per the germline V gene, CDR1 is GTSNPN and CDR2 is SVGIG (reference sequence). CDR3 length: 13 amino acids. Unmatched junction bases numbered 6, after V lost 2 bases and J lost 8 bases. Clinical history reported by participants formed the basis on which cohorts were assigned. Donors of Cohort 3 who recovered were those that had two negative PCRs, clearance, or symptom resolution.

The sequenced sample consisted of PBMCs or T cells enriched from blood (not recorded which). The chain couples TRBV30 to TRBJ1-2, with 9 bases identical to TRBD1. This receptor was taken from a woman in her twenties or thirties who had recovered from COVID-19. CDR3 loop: CAWSYRGPQGYTF. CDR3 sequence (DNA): TGTGCCTGGAGTTACAGGGGGCCGCAAGGCTACACCTTC.